Below are 15 T cell receptor beta chains sequenced from a single sample in a study of CD8+ T cells in alopecia areata. RNA extraction and reverse transcription yielded cDNA as sequencing template. Repertoires were generated with immunoSEQ multiplex PCR, while TCRdb's copy carries only in-frame clones and drops some. The sample has more than 100,000 clones, 55% seen once. The sample was CD4+ T cells sorted from blood. The receptors come from a human donor in good health.

The V and J genes are TRBV23-1 and TRBJ1-1; TRBD1 matches 11 bases. Being an ORF, TRBV23-1 has a function that is uncertain. The CDR3 consists of 15 residues. With 1 base clipped from V and 8 bases from J, the junction kept 6 bases outside the gene matches. This chain's CDR3 is CASSQWTGGKDEAFF. Here the CDR3 DNA reads TGCGCCAGCAGTCAATGGACAGGGGGCAAGGACGAAGCTTTCTTT.

The chain carries TRBV4-3 and TRBJ2-2, with 11 bases matching TRBD1. Germline values: CDR1 LGHNA, CDR2 YSLEER. The CDR3 contains 17 residues. J gave up 4 bases and V 3 bases, and 7 bases lay outside the gene matches. The DNA of the CDR3 is TGCGCCAGCAGCCACCGCCCGGGACAGGGGGTCACCGGGGAGCTGTTTTTT. This codes for CASSHRPGQGVTGELFF.

A remark on this clone: A far larger clone is just one base off, so this is likely a read error. The chain joins TRBV5-7 to TRBJ2-2; D ambiguous. TRBV5-7 is designated an ORF whose function remains uncertain. The CDR3 runs to 13 residues. The V end was cut by 2 bases, the J end by 7 bases, with 9 bases between. This CDR3 is CASSLIEDGELFF. CDR3 coding DNA: TGTGCCAGCAGCTTAATTGAAGACGGGGAGCTGTTTTTT.

In this sample, this clone turned up a few times. This chain links TRBV4-1 with TRBJ1-2, with 7 bases that match TRBD1. Looked up from germline, CDR1 is MGHRA and CDR2 is YSYEKL. J gave up 6 bases and V 4 bases, and 17 bases lay outside the gene matches. The CDR3 is 17 residues long. The CDR3 nucleotides read TGCGCCAGCAGCCGCTTATCAACAGGGGCGACGAAGGATGGCTACACCTTC. Translated: CASSRLSTGATKDGYTF.

The chain has TRBV14 and TRBJ2-7; TRBD1 matches at 7 bases. V dropped 3 bases and J dropped 5; count of bases not matched to a gene: 10. The CDR3 has 15 residues. CDR1 is SGHDN and CDR2 is FVKESK in the germline V gene. The CDR3 coding sequence is TGTGCCAGCAGCCAGGATTTTACAGGGGCCCACGAGCAGTACTTC. This translates into CASSQDFTGAHEQYF.

This clone was observed a handful of times. The CDR3 loop reads CASSEGLAGDKNIQYF. As DNA, the CDR3 is TGTGCCAGCAGCGAGGGACTAGCGGGAGATAAAAACATTCAGTACTTC. This chain joins TRBV7-2 and TRBJ2-4, with TRBD2 matching 14 bases. V was pared by 5 bases and J by 4 bases, with 4 bases of the junction left unmatched. The CDR3 covers 16 residues. Germline CDR1 is SGHTA and CDR2 is FQGNSA. The entire variable domain, with the rest obtained from reference TRBV7-2 and TRBJ2-4, is as follows: GAGVSQSPSNKVTEKGKDVELRCDPISGHTALYWYRQSLGQGLEFLIYFQGNSAPDKSGLPSDRFSAERTGGSVSTLTIQRTQQEDSAVYLCASSEGLAGDKNIQYFGAGTRLSVL.

V gene TRBV11-1 combines with J gene TRBJ2-5, with 8 positions matching TRBD2. This CDR3 is 14 amino acids long. Germline V CDR1 and CDR2: SGHAT, FQDESV (reference sequence). J gave up 3 bases and V 3 bases, and 3 bases lay outside the gene matches. The CDR3 sequence is CASSFQRGKETQYF. The DNA of the CDR3 is TGTGCCAGCAGCTTCCAGCGGGGGAAAGAGACCCAGTACTTC.

The chain links TRBV30 to TRBJ2-6, with 11 bases fitting TRBD1. The germline V gene encodes CDR1 GTSNPN and CDR2 SVGIG (reference sequence). The J segment lost 4 bases and the V segment lost 2 bases, leaving 7 bases of the junction unmatched. This CDR3 has 17 residues. The CDR3 DNA is TGTGCCTGGAGTAGAGGACAGGGGGCGAGGGGGGCCAACGTCCTGACTTTC. This gives the protein CAWSRGQGARGANVLTF.

In this sample, this clone turned up a few times. The J gene is TRBJ2-3, the V gene TRBV7-6; D uncertain. The CDR3 consists of 15 residues. Per germline, CDR1 SGHVS and CDR2 FNYEAQ. The ends were cut back, 3 bases at V and 0 bases at J, with 10 bases in the middle. The CDR3 sequence is CASSFGQPSTDTQYF. CDR3 nucleotides: TGTGCCAGCAGCTTTGGGCAGCCCAGCACAGATACGCAGTATTTT.

This chain joins TRBV20-1 and TRBJ2-5, with 8 bases that match TRBD2. CDR1 is DFQATT, CDR2 SNEGSKA, per germline (reference sequence). V lost 3 bases, J lost 7 bases, and 1 base stayed unmatched. The CDR3 runs 11 residues. The CDR3 protein is CSARRGATQYF. In DNA form, the CDR3 reads TGCAGTGCTAGGCGGGGGGCGACCCAGTACTTC.

This clone occurred a few times. J is TRBJ1-1 and V is TRBV7-2, with D possibly matching TRBD1 (6 bases). Trimming removed 1 base at V and 1 base at J, with 10 bases between. CDR3 length: 15 amino acids. The germline V gene encodes CDR1 SGHTA and CDR2 FQGNSA. The CDR3 region has the DNA TGTGCCAGCAGCTTAGTGGCAGGGGCGAACACTGAAGCTTTCTTT. Amino acid sequence: CASSLVAGANTEAFF.

This chain connects TRBV18 to TRBJ1-2, with TRBD1 matching over 7 bases. Germline loops: CDR1 KGHSH, CDR2 LQKENI. Germline trimming cut 1 base from V and 2 bases from J; bases unmatched to any gene: 10. The CDR3 is made up of 17 amino acids. Here the CDR3 reads CASSPRLLRGGNYGYTF. In DNA, the CDR3 is TGTGCCAGCTCACCACGGCTGCTGAGAGGGGGCAACTATGGCTACACCTTC.

The chain combines TRBV5-6 with TRBJ2-7; 11 positions agree with TRBD2. V was clipped by 6 bases and J by 0 bases; unmatched bases: 11. This CDR3 is built from 17 residues. Germline V lookup: CDR1 SGHDT, CDR2 YYEEEE. The CDR3 spells CASTLRLAGSSSYEQYF. As DNA, the CDR3 is TGTGCCAGCACCCTGAGACTAGCGGGGTCCTCCTCCTACGAGCAGTACTTC. Looking up the rest from reference TRBV5-6 and TRBJ2-7 gives the full variable domain: DAGVTQSPTHLIKTRGQQVTLRCSPKSGHDTVSWYQQALGQGPQFIFQYYEEEERQRGNFPDRFSGHQFPNYSSELNVNALLLGDSALYLCASTLRLAGSSSYEQYFGPGTRLTVT.

The V gene is TRBV4-2, the J gene TRBJ2-7; TRBD2 matches at 9 bases. Germline V lookup: CDR1 LGHNA, CDR2 YNFKEQ. The CDR3 is 17 amino acids. The V gene end was trimmed by 0 bases and the J gene end by 0 bases; junction bases not matched to a gene: 6. CDR3 bases: TGTGCCAGCAGCCAAGACGCAGCGGGGGGCCCCTCCTACGAGCAGTACTTC. Amino acid sequence: CASSQDAAGGPSYEQYF.

The chain uses TRBV28 and TRBJ1-6, with D possibly being TRBD1 (6 bases). With 7 bases removed from V and 2 bases from J, the gap between germline ends came to 30 bases. CDR3 length: 21 amino acids. The germline CDR1 and CDR2 sequences are MDHEN and SYDVKM. The CDR3 DNA follows: TGTGCCAGCAAGGGGTCCTGGGCGAGAGGGGGAGTGGGGCCCTATAATTCACCCCTCCACTTT. Its translation is CASKGSWARGGVGPYNSPLHF.